This TCR beta chain emerged from a study of CD8 T cells in ankylosing spondylitis. The CDR3 consists of 16 residues. Germline V gene sequence: CDR1 SGDLS, CDR2 YYNGEE. J was trimmed by 1 base and V by 0 bases; bases with no gene match: 6. TCRdb passed the 5' RACE reads through MiXCR, listing each CDR3 protein once. The table has 30,000 to 40,000 distinct CDR3 sequences, 2.5% to 3.5% seen once. This clonotype was found many times. The TCR originated in a male donor with ankylosing spondylitis or in good health (not recorded which). The specimen was blood, either unsorted or a sorted T cell fraction (not recorded which). The chain combines TRBV9 with TRBJ1-1, with TRBD1 matching over 7 bases. The CDR3 loop is CASSVGGGQSNTEAFF. The CDR3 coding sequence is TGTGCCAGCAGCGTAGGGGGGGGACAGTCGAACACTGAAGCTTTCTTT.